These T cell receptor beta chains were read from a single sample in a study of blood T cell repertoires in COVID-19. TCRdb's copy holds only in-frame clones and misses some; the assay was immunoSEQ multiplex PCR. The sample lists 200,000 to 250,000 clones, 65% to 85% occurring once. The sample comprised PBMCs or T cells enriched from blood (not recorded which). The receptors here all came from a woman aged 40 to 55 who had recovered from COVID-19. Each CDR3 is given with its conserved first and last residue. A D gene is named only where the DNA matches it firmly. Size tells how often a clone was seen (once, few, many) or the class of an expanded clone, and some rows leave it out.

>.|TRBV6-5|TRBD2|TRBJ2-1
TGTGCCAGCAGTTCCTTAACTAGCGGGAGTGGGAATGAGCAGTTCTTC
CASSSLTSGSGNEQFF
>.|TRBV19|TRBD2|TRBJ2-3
TGTGCCAGTAGTATTTCCCGGAGCGGGAGTCCTAGCACAGATACGCAGTATTTT
CASSISRSGSPSTDTQYF
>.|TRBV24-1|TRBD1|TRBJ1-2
TGTGCCACCAGTGAACCAGACAGGGACTATGGCTACACCTTC
CATSEPDRDYGYTF
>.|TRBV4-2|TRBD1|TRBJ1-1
TGTGCCAGCAGCCAGTATACAGGGGGCCCCACTGAAGCTTTCTTT
CASSQYTGGPTEAFF
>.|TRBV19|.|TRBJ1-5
TGTGCCAGTAGTATAATGGCAGGGTATAGCAATCAGCCCCAGCATTTT
CASSIMAGYSNQPQHF
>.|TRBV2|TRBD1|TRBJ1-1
TGTGCCAGCAGGGAGGGCCGCCTCAGGGGGGTGAACACTGAAGCTTTCTTT
CASREGRLRGVNTEAFF
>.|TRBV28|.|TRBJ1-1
TGTGCCAGCAGTTTTCCCCCCAACTCGGCTGAAGCTTTCTTT
CASSFPPNSAEAFF
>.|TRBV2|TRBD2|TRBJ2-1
TGTGCCAGCAGTGAGGAACTAGCGGGCTACAATGAGCAGTTCTTC
CASSEELAGYNEQFF
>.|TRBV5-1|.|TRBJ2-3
TGCGCCAGCAGGTCGACTTCCACAGATACGCAGTATTTT
CASRSTSTDTQYF
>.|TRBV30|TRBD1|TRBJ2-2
TGTGCCTGGAGTCGGGGCAGGGGGATCACCGGGGAGCTGTTTTTT
CAWSRGRGITGELFF
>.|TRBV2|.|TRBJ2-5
TGTGCCAGCAACTCTAAGGACAGAGGGGAGACCCAGTACTTC
CASNSKDRGETQYF
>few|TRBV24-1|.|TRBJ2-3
TGTGCCACCAGTGACCCACTATCAGACACGCAGTATTTT
CATSDPLSDTQYF
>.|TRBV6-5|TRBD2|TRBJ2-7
TGTGCCAGCAGTTCCAAGGCGGGAGGTTTGGCCTACGAGCAGTACTTC
CASSSKAGGLAYEQYF
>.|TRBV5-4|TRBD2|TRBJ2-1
TGTGCCAGCAGCTTGACTAGCGGGAGTTCAGATGAGCAGTTCTTC
CASSLTSGSSDEQFF
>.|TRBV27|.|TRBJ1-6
TGTGCCAGCAGTCTAAGGGGCAGAGATAATTCACCCCTCCACTTT
CASSLRGRDNSPLHF
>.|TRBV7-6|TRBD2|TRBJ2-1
TGTGCCAGCAGCTTAGTACGGGAGGGCGTTAATGAGCAGTTCTTC
CASSLVREGVNEQFF
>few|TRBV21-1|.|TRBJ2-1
TGTGCCAGCCCCAATACTGGGACTAGCTACAATGAGCAGTTCTTC
CASPNTGTSYNEQFF
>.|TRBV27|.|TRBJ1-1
TGTGCCAGCAGTATGCGTTTATCGAACACTGAAGCTTTCTTT
CASSMRLSNTEAFF
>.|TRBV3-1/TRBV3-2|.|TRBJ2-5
TGTGCCAGCAGCCGATCAGCTAGCTCCCAAGAGACCCAGTACTTC
CASSRSASSQETQYF
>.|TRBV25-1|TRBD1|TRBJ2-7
TGTGCCAGCAGTTCCGGGACAGCCTACGAGCAGTACTTC
CASSSGTAYEQYF
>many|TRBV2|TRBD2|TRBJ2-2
TGTGCCAGCAGTGAAATGAGCGGCGGGAGCGGAACCGGGGAGCTGTTTTTT
CASSEMSGGSGTGELFF
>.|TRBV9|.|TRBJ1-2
TGTGCCAGCAAGGACGGGGGGCTAGACTATGGCTACACCTTC
CASKDGGLDYGYTF
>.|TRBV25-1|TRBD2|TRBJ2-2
TGTGCCAGCACCCCAGCGGGAGAGGCGAACACCGGGGAGCTGTTTTTT
CASTPAGEANTGELFF
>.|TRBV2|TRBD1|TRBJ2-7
TGTGCCAGCAGTGAAGCGCTTCCTATGCGGTGGGTTCAGGGGGACGAGCAGTACTTC
CASSEALPMRWVQGDEQYF
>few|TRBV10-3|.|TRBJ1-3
TGTGCCATCAGGAACACTGGAAACACCATATATTTT
CAIRNTGNTIYF
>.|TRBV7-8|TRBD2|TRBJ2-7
TGTGCCAGCAGCTTAGGAGGGAGCGGGAGCGAGCAGTACTTC
CASSLGGSGSEQYF
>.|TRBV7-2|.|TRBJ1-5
TGTGCCAGCAGCCCGGACAGCAGTCCCAATCAGCCCCAGCATTTT
CASSPDSSPNQPQHF
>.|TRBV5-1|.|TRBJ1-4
TGCGCCAGCAGCCCCGGGGGAGAAGGTGAAAAACTGTTTTTT
CASSPGGEGEKLFF
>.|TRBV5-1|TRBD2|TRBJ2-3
TGCGCCAGCAGCTTGGGTTCCCTAGCGGGAGGACGAGAAAATACGCAGTATTTT
CASSLGSLAGGRENTQYF
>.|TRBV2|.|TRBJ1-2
TGTGCCAGCAGTGCGACAGCTTATGGCTACACCTTC
CASSATAYGYTF
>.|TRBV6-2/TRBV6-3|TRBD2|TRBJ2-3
TGTGCCAGCAGTTACCTCGCGACTAGCGGGAGGACCGCGGATACGCAGTATTTT
CASSYLATSGRTADTQYF
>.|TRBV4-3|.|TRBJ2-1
TGCGCCAGCAGCCAAGCTCAGACACTCTACAATGAGCAGTTCTTC
CASSQAQTLYNEQFF
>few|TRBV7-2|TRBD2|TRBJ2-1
TGTGCCAGCAGCCAGGTCGGGACTAGCGGGAGCAATGAGCAGTTCTTC
CASSQVGTSGSNEQFF
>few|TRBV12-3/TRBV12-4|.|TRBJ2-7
TGTGCCAGCAGTTTTGGCCGGGATTGGGAGCAGTACTTC
CASSFGRDWEQYF
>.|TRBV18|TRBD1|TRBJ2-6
TGTGCCAGCTCTCCCCAGGTGGGGACAGGGGGCTCTGGGGCCAACGTCCTGACTTTC
CASSPQVGTGGSGANVLTF
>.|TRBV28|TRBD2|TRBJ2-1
TGTGCCAGCTACCCACGAGCGGGAGGGCCATATAATGAGCAGTTCTTC
CASYPRAGGPYNEQFF
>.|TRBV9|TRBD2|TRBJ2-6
TGTGCCAGCAGCGTAAGCGGGGTCGGCGGAGCTGGGGCCAACGTCCTGACTTTC
CASSVSGVGGAGANVLTF
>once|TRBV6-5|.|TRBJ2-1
TGTGCCAGCAGTCGCGGTGACGAGCAGTTCTTC
CASSRGDEQFF
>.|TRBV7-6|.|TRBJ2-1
TGTGCCAGCAGCTTGGGCTCCGTGGGCGTTAATGAGCAGTTCTTC
CASSLGSVGVNEQFF
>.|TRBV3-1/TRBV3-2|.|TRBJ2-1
TGTGCCAGCAGCCAGCGGGATGAGCAGTTCTTC
CASSQRDEQFF
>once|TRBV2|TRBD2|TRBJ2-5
TGTGCCAGCATTCCCGACGTCCTAGCGGGAGATGAGACCCAGTACTTC
CASIPDVLAGDETQYF
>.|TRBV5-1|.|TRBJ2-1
TGCGCCAGCAGCTTGGGAGAGAAGCAGTTCTTC
CASSLGEKQFF
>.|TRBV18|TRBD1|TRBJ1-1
TGTGCCAGCTCACCATACAGGGGGCCGGACACTGAAGCTTTCTTT
CASSPYRGPDTEAFF
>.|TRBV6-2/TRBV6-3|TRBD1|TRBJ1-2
TGTGCCAGCAGTTACTCGTTTCGGGAGGGGGCGTTTGGCTACACCTTC
CASSYSFREGAFGYTF
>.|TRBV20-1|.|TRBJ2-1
TGCAGTGCTAGTTTAGACTCCTATGAGCAGTTCTTC
CSASLDSYEQFF
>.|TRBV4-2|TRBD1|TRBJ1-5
TGTGCCAGCAGCCATCCCCGGGACAGGGACAATCAGCCCCAGCATTTT
CASSHPRDRDNQPQHF
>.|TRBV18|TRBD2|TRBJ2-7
TGTGCCAGCTCCCTTGCGCAGTCGGGACTAGCCACCTACGAGCAGTACTTC
CASSLAQSGLATYEQYF
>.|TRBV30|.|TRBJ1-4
TGTGCCTGGAAAGGGGAGGGAGAAAAACTGTTTTTT
CAWKGEGEKLFF